These 3 T cell receptor beta chains were all obtained from the same sample, sequenced in a study of blood T cell repertoires in COVID-19. Generated by immunoSEQ multiplex PCR, the TCRdb table keeps only in-frame clones and is missing some. The sample holds approximately 120,000 clones, around 84% seen once. Sequences were obtained from peripheral blood. Receptors originate from a woman aged 80 or over with active or convalescent COVID-19.

The CDR3 protein is CASGPHEFFMITANTGELFF. In DNA form, the CDR3 reads TGCGCCAGCGGCCCCCACGAGTTTTTCATGATAACAGCTAACACCGGGGAGCTGTTTTTT. The V and J genes are TRBV23-1 and TRBJ2-2, with D uncertain. TRBV23-1 is an ORF for which the function is uncertain. The CDR3 length is 20 residues. V was cut by 8 bases and J by 2 bases, with 30 bases left in between.

The chain recombines TRBV28 with TRBJ2-1; no definite D call. Trimming cost V 1 base and J 9 bases, with 7 bases left between them. The CDR3 sequence is 12 residues long. CDR1 is MDHEN, CDR2 SYDVKM, per germline. CDR3 protein: CASSLLAAEQFF. The CDR3, as DNA: TGTGCCAGCAGTTTATTGGCGGCTGAGCAGTTCTTC. Variable domain in full (rest from reference TRBV28 and TRBJ2-1): DVKVTQSSRYLVKRTGEKVFLECVQDMDHENMFWYRQDPGLGLRLIYFSYDVKMKEKGDIPEGYSVSREKKERFSLILESASTNQTSMYLCASSLLAAEQFFGPGTRLTVL.

CDR3 residues: CATSRRRDSNEKLFF. CDR3 DNA: TGTGCCACCAGCAGGCGGCGTGACAGTAATGAAAAACTGTTTTTT. J is TRBJ1-4 and V is TRBV15; a possible D gene is TRBD1 (5 bases). CDR3 size: 15 residues. Per germline, CDR1 LNHNV and CDR2 YYDKDF (reference sequence). The ends were cut back, 3 bases at V and 4 bases at J, with 12 bases in the middle.